The 27 T cell receptor beta chains in this list originate from one sample, sequenced in a study of T cell responses to AZD1222 COVID-19 vaccine. TCRdb's table, derived via immunoSEQ multiplex PCR, lists solely in-frame clones and lacks some. The table shows about 150,000 clones, with approximately 88% occurring only once. The material sequenced was peripheral blood, taken on day 0 of AZD1222 vaccination. These receptors originate from an adult in good health.

The rearrangement joins TRBV16 to TRBJ2-2, with D possibly TRBD1 on 6 matching bases. The ends were cut back, 4 bases at V and 2 bases at J, with 11 bases in the middle. The CDR3 contains 15 residues. Germline loops: CDR1 KGHSY, CDR2 FQNENV. The CDR3 nucleotides read TGTGCCAGCAGCCGGGAACAGGGAAACACCGGGGAGCTGTTTTTT. Protein sequence: CASSREQGNTGELFF. The variable domain in full, with the rest retrieved from reference TRBV16 and TRBJ2-2, is GEEVAQTPKHLVRGEGQKAKLYCAPIKGHSYVFWYQQVLKNEFKFLISFQNENVFDETGMPKERFSAKCLPNSPCSLEIQATKLEDSAVYFCASSREQGNTGELFFGEGSRLTVL.

This chain connects TRBV6-5 to TRBJ1-1; unclear D gene. The CDR3 is 14 amino acids. Trimming removed 1 base at V and 0 bases at J, with 6 bases between. Germline loops: CDR1 MNHEY, CDR2 SVGAGI. The chain's CDR3 is CASSYYQMNTEAFF. DNA for the CDR3: TGTGCCAGCAGTTACTATCAAATGAACACTGAAGCTTTCTTT.

The rearrangement uses TRBV7-6 and TRBJ2-2; perhaps TRBD2 as D (5 bases). This CDR3 region has 14 residues. The germline V gene has CDR1 SGHVS and CDR2 FNYEAQ. With 5 bases removed from V and 3 bases from J, the gap between germline ends came to 10 bases. The CDR3 nucleotides read TGTGCCAGCAGCCGCACTAGTCACACCGGGGAGCTGTTTTTT. Protein sequence: CASSRTSHTGELFF.

This chain joins TRBV30 and TRBJ1-5, with a possible D match to TRBD1 (5 bases). The CDR3 consists of 13 residues. Germline-derived CDR1 and CDR2 are GTSNPN and SVGIG (reference sequence). Trimming cost V 3 bases and J 4 bases, with 10 bases left between them. CDR3 bases: TGTGCCTGGAGCTGGGGGGGAAATCAGCCCCAGCATTTT. Its translation is CAWSWGGNQPQHF. Variable domain in full (rest from reference TRBV30 and TRBJ1-5): SQTIHQWPATLVQPVGSPLSLECTVEGTSNPNLYWYRQAAGRGLQLLFYSVGIGQISSEVPQNLSASRPQDRQFILSSKKLLLSDSGFYLCAWSWGGNQPQHFGDGTRLSIL.

CDR3 region: CSASRSGRANEQFF. The CDR3 nucleotides read TGCAGTGCTAGTAGGAGCGGGAGGGCCAATGAGCAGTTCTTC. The rearrangement joins TRBV20-1 to TRBJ2-1; 10 nucleotides match TRBD2. The CDR3 extends over 14 amino acids. Per the germline V gene, CDR1 is DFQATT and CDR2 is SNEGSKA (reference sequence). Trimming cost V 3 bases and J 6 bases; bases outside gene matches: 5.

V usage is TRBV28 and J usage is TRBJ1-6; the D is unclear. This CDR3 comprises 13 residues. V lost 8 bases and J lost 8, with 13 bases in between. CDR1 is MDHEN, CDR2 SYDVKM, per germline. The CDR3 bases are TGTGCCAGCGGCGCCCCCACGGATTCACCCCTCCACTTT. It yields the protein CASGAPTDSPLHF.

Details on this clone: Other DNA sequences from this sample encode an identical CDR3 as well. The gene calls are TRBV29-1 and TRBJ1-1; 8 bases are shared with TRBD1. The germline V gene encodes CDR1 SQVTM and CDR2 ANQGSEA. V shed 7 bases and J 0 bases; nucleotides not matched to a gene: 4. There are 13 residues in the CDR3. DNA for the CDR3: TGCAGCGCGAACAGGGGGATGAACACTGAAGCTTTCTTT. Residues: CSANRGMNTEAFF.

Remarks on this clone: It may be a read error: a sequence one base away is much more abundant. The chain uses TRBV7-9 and TRBJ2-2; D unresolved. CDR1 is SEHNR and CDR2 is FQNEAQ in the germline V gene (reference sequence). The germline V and J ends were trimmed by 0 bases and 5 bases, with 4 bases remaining between them. The CDR3 consists of 13 residues. In nucleotides, the CDR3 is TGTGCCAGCAGCTTAGCGGGTACCGGGGAGCTGTTTTTT. Its translation: CASSLAGTGELFF.

CDR3 sequence (DNA): TGTGCCAGCAGCTCTCCTCACTCCTACGAGCAGTACTTC. Protein: CASSSPHSYEQYF. V gene TRBV9 combines with J gene TRBJ2-7; D gene uncertain. This CDR3 is 13 amino acids long. Germline assignment: CDR1 SGDLS and CDR2 YYNGEE. V was cut by 4 bases and J by 0 bases, with 8 bases left in between.

The chain recombines TRBV28 with TRBJ2-7; no clear D. V dropped 3 bases and J dropped 9 bases, with 6 bases sitting between them. Germline V gives CDR1 MDHEN, CDR2 SYDVKM. This CDR3 has 10 residues. The CDR3 bases are TGTGCCAGCAGTTTGACAAGGCAGTACTTC. It is translated as CASSLTRQYF.

The J gene is TRBJ2-1, the V gene TRBV6-6; 7 bases match TRBD2. The ends lost 5 bases at V and 4 bases at J; junction bases unmatched: 14. Per the germline V gene, CDR1 is MNHNY and CDR2 is SVGAGI (reference sequence). This CDR3 is built from 17 residues. CDR3 nucleotide sequence: TGTGCCAGCAGTCGCTTGCCCGGACTAGGTTGGTACAATGAGCAGTTCTTC. It translates to CASSRLPGLGWYNEQFF.

The chain recombines TRBV19 with TRBJ1-2; unclear D gene. V shed 7 bases and J shed 5 bases, with 20 bases lying between them. CDR1 and CDR2 from the germline V gene are LNHDA and SQIVND (reference sequence). The CDR3 extends over 15 amino acids. DNA of the CDR3: TGTGCCAGTACCACGCGCGGGGTTACCCCTTATGGCTACACCTTC. Translating gives CASTTRGVTPYGYTF. The full variable domain, in which reference TRBV19 and TRBJ1-2 provide the parts outside the CDR3, is DGGITQSPKYLFRKEGQNVTLSCEQNLNHDAMYWYRQDPGQGLRLIYYSQIVNDFQKGDIAEGYSVSREKKESFPLTVTSAQKNPTAFYLCASTTRGVTPYGYTFGSGTRLTVV.

This clone was counted a single time. This sequence joins TRBV30 and TRBJ1-1, with D possibly being TRBD1 (5 bases). V dropped 4 bases and J dropped 3 bases, with 12 bases sitting between them. Germline CDR1 reads GTSNPN; CDR2 reads SVGIG (reference sequence). This CDR3 region has 13 residues. The chain's CDR3 is CAWNRGTDTEAFF. In nucleotides, the CDR3 is TGTGCCTGGAATCGGGGCACGGACACTGAAGCTTTCTTT.

The chain joins TRBV10-3 to TRBJ2-1; D is unclear. Germline values: CDR1 ENHRY, CDR2 SYGVKD. Trimming stripped 3 bases from V and 12 bases from J, with 15 bases between. The CDR3 has 13 amino acids. The CDR3 DNA reads TGTGCCATCAGTGATCTCGGACCGACATCGCAGTTCTTC. Translated: CAISDLGPTSQFF.

The V and J genes are TRBV7-2 and TRBJ2-7; 8 nucleotides agree with TRBD2. The CDR3 is made up of 14 amino acids. Trimming removed 6 bases from V and 3 bases from J; junction bases left unmatched: 7. CDR1 SGHTA and CDR2 FQGNSA come from the germline V gene. The CDR3 here is CASSRTAGVYEQYF. The CDR3 DNA is TGTGCCAGCAGTCGGACAGCGGGAGTCTACGAGCAGTACTTC.

J is TRBJ1-2 and V is TRBV7-9; a weak D match, TRBD1 (5 bases). The germline V and J ends were trimmed by 4 bases and 0 bases, with 12 bases remaining between them. The CDR3 length is 15 residues. Germline lookup yields CDR1 SEHNR and CDR2 FQNEAQ (reference sequence). The CDR3 DNA reads TGTGCCAGCAGCTCCACCGGGGGACCTAACTATGGCTACACCTTC. Translation: CASSSTGGPNYGYTF.

The chain uses TRBV28 and TRBJ1-6, with a tentative D call TRBD1 (6 bases). V lost 5 bases, J lost 0 bases, and 17 bases lay in between. The germline CDR1 and CDR2 sequences are MDHEN and SYDVKM. The CDR3 runs to 18 residues. The CDR3 reads CASSRIGGISSYNSPLHF. Here the CDR3 DNA reads TGTGCCAGCAGTCGGATAGGGGGAATAAGCTCCTATAATTCACCCCTCCACTTT.

The chain links TRBV5-4 to TRBJ2-7; 7 bases map to TRBD2. Germline V gene data show CDR1 as SGHNT and CDR2 as YYREEE (reference sequence). The J segment lost 3 bases and the V segment lost 3 bases, leaving 3 bases of the junction unmatched. The CDR3 totals 13 residues. The CDR3, as DNA: TGTGCCAGCAGCTCACCGGGGGGCTACGAGCAGTACTTC. Its protein product is CASSSPGGYEQYF.

This chain joins TRBV3-1 (or the pseudogene TRBV3-2) and TRBJ2-7; D uncertain. Germline V CDR1 and CDR2: LGHDT, YNNKEL (reference sequence). V was clipped by 5 bases and J by 1 base, with 6 bases between them. This CDR3 contains 12 residues. The CDR3 spells CASSTPSYEQYF. CDR3 in DNA: TGTGCCAGCAGCACCCCTTCCTACGAGCAGTACTTC.

This clone was picked up one time. J is TRBJ2-7 and V is TRBV18; possible D gene TRBD1, 5 bases. The CDR3 runs to 14 residues. Germline V lookup: CDR1 KGHSH, CDR2 LQKENI. V lost 2 bases and J lost 5, with 13 bases in between. The CDR3 sequence: CASSPRGIGDEQYF. The CDR3 nucleotides are TGTGCCAGCTCACCAAGGGGAATTGGAGACGAGCAGTACTTC.

As concerns this clone: Different DNA sequences within this sample yield the same CDR3. The V and J genes are TRBV4-3 and TRBJ1-2; D possibly corresponds to TRBD1 (6 bases). CDR1 LGHNA and CDR2 YSLEER come from the germline V gene. V was trimmed by 0 bases and J by 3 bases, leaving 8 bases between them. There are 14 residues in the CDR3. CDR3 residues: CASSQEAGDYGYTF. For the CDR3, the DNA is TGCGCCAGCAGCCAAGAGGCAGGGGACTATGGCTACACCTTC.

The chain uses TRBV29-1 and TRBJ2-5; 7 nucleotides match TRBD2. Germline assignment: CDR1 SQVTM and CDR2 ANQGSEA. CDR3 size: 13 residues. V lost 8 bases and J lost 5; bases outside the gene matches: 11. The CDR3 loop is CSTWGGAGETQYF. CDR3 DNA: TGCAGCACCTGGGGAGGGGCGGGGGAGACCCAGTACTTC. The whole variable domain, remainder taken from reference TRBV29-1 and TRBJ2-5, is SAVISQKPSRDICQRGTSLTIQCQVDSQVTMMFWYRQQPGQSLTLIATANQGSEATYESGFVIDKFPISRPNLTFSTLTVSNMSPEDSSIYLCSTWGGAGETQYFGPGTRLLVL.

This clone was recorded a few times. This chain uses TRBV9 with TRBJ1-4; D is unclear. Germline V lookup: CDR1 SGDLS, CDR2 YYNGEE. V was pared by 0 bases and J by 8 bases, with 8 bases between. This CDR3 region has 13 residues. The CDR3 DNA sequence: TGTGCCAGCAGCGTAGCTCCCCGGGAAAAACTGTTTTTT. It is translated as CASSVAPREKLFF.

This clone has just a few counts. V and J are TRBV6-5 and TRBJ2-7; 8 positions agree with TRBD2. CDR1 and CDR2 from the germline V gene are MNHEY and SVGAGI. Trimming at V came to 4 bases and at J to 0 bases, leaving 2 bases not matched to a gene. The CDR3 has 14 residues. The CDR3: CASSSSGGSYEQYF. The DNA for the CDR3 is TGTGCCAGCAGTTCGAGCGGGGGCTCCTACGAGCAGTACTTC.

J is TRBJ2-7 and V is TRBV18; 11 nucleotides align to TRBD2. The V gene's germline CDR1 is KGHSH and CDR2 LQKENI. The CDR3 is made up of 15 amino acids. V shed 6 bases, J shed 0 bases, and the junction held 4 bases outside the gene matches. The CDR3 reads CASSPGLADSYEQYF. CDR3 in DNA: TGTGCCAGCTCCCCGGGACTAGCGGACTCCTACGAGCAGTACTTC.

This clone showed up just a few times. The chain uses TRBV6-6 and TRBJ1-6; the match to TRBD1 covers 7 bases. After removal of 5 bases from V and 14 bases from J, the junction contained 15 bases not matched to a gene. Germline-derived CDR1 and CDR2 are MNHNY and SVGAGI (reference sequence). CDR3 length: 15 residues. The CDR3 reads CASSAPQGLVIALHF. CDR3 DNA: TGTGCCAGCAGTGCCCCACAGGGGTTAGTCATAGCCCTCCACTTT.

The sample holds one count of this clone. The rearrangement uses TRBV6-2 or TRBV6-3 and TRBJ1-5; D uncertain. V was shortened by 5 bases and J by 0 bases, with 5 bases between the two germline ends. The CDR3 consists of 13 residues. CDR1 is MNHEY, CDR2 SVGEGT, per germline. The CDR3 DNA reads TGTGCCAGCAGTAGAGATAGCAATCAGCCCCAGCATTTT. As protein: CASSRDSNQPQHF.